The sequence of this T cell receptor (beta chain) was determined in a study of T cells in Graves' hyperthyroidism and ophthalmopathy. There were TCR beta CDR3 regions amplified from RNA transcripts. When the TCR CDR3 underwent first-round RT-PCR, the HTBI primer set was used. TCRdb re-called the multiplex PCR reads with MiXCR, one entry per CDR3 protein. The sample yields roughly 500,000 distinct CDR3 sequences, approximately 49% seen once. With 0 bases removed from V and 10 bases from J, the gap between germline ends came to 16 bases. CDR3 length: 16 residues. Germline V lookup: CDR1 MNHEY, CDR2 SVGAGI. Comments on this clonotype: Antigen specificity is unknown.

The study, taken as a whole, reports: The model predicted ophthalmopathy a median roughly six months before onset. A model built on 13 V-J features separated ophthalmopathy from stable hyperthyroidism.

Diagnosis rested on symptoms, serum thyroxine and TRAb, thyroid ultrasound, and orbital computed tomography. The receptor's source is an adult woman with Graves' disease, either hyperthyroidism or ophthalmopathy (not recorded which). Sequencing used peripheral blood or thyroid tissue (not recorded which). The chain combines TRBV6-5 with TRBJ1-6; D is unclear. The CDR3 here is CASSYSGSEWSSPLHF. CDR3 bases: TGTGCCAGCAGTTACTCGGGAAGCGAGTGGTCCTCACCCCTCCACTTT.